These 27 T cell receptor beta chains originate from one sample sequenced in a study of T cell repertoires in cytomegalovirus infection. From the reads, TCRdb called clonotypes with MiXCR, one entry per CDR3 protein. The repertoire includes 200,000 to 250,000 distinct CDR3 sequences, 6.5% of them detected once, and less than 7.5% sits in the top ten. The specimen sequenced was PBMCs. These TCRs come from a human donor in good health (CMV status not recorded). Some clones in this sample may be carry-over from other donors' samples.

The table lists this clonotype with many counts. The chain recombines TRBV5-1 with TRBJ1-1; D may be TRBD1 (5 bases). Trimming pared 4 bases from V and 1 base from J, leaving 14 bases between. The germline gives CDR1 SGHRS, CDR2 YFSETQ. The CDR3 has 15 residues. The CDR3 here is CASSPTRGRNTEAFF. The DNA of the CDR3 is TGCGCCAGCAGCCCGACCCGGGGGAGGAACACTGAAGCTTTCTTT. Drawing the rest from reference TRBV5-1 and TRBJ1-1, the complete variable domain is KAGVTQTPRYLIKTRGQQVTLSCSPISGHRSVSWYQQTPGQGLQFLFEYFSETQRNKGNFPGRFSGRQFSNSRSEMNVSTLELGDSALYLCASSPTRGRNTEAFFGQGTRLTVV.

The sample holds many counts of this clonotype. The CDR3 here is CASKIRDRDTEAFF. As DNA, the CDR3 is TGTGCCAGCAAGATAAGGGACAGGGACACTGAAGCTTTCTTT. V is TRBV27 and J is TRBJ1-1, with TRBD1 matching over 9 bases. The CDR3 sequence is 14 residues long. V shed 7 bases and J 3 bases; nucleotides not matched to a gene: 6. The germline gives CDR1 MNHEY, CDR2 SMNVEV (reference sequence).

This clonotype was picked up many times. This sequence joins TRBV20-1 and TRBJ2-2; D is perhaps TRBD2 (5 bases). The ends were cut back, 1 base at V and 4 bases at J, with 16 bases in the middle. CDR1 is DFQATT, CDR2 SNEGSKA, per germline (reference sequence). The CDR3 sequence is 16 residues long. As DNA, the CDR3 is TGCAGTGCTAGAGGGACGGGAAGGTCCCTCACCGGGGAGCTGTTTTTT. It yields the protein CSARGTGRSLTGELFF.

There are many counts of this clonotype. V usage is TRBV28 and J usage is TRBJ2-1, with 12 bases identical to TRBD2. The CDR3 is 17 residues long. Germline trimming cut 2 bases from V and 6 bases from J; bases unmatched to any gene: 8. Germline V CDR1 and CDR2: MDHEN, SYDVKM. CDR3 region: CASSLGASGGVSNEQFF. The CDR3 region has the DNA TGTGCCAGCAGTTTAGGGGCTAGCGGGGGGGTCTCCAATGAGCAGTTCTTC. Filled out from reference TRBV28 and TRBJ2-1, the complete variable domain reads DVKVTQSSRYLVKRTGEKVFLECVQDMDHENMFWYRQDPGLGLRLIYFSYDVKMKEKGDIPEGYSVSREKKERFSLILESASTNQTSMYLCASSLGASGGVSNEQFFGPGTRLTVL.

At least ten counts were recorded for this clonotype. The chain combines TRBV4-1 with TRBJ2-5; D is uncertain. The CDR3 is 13 amino acids. V dropped 0 bases and J dropped 4 bases, with 6 bases sitting between them. CDR1 is MGHRA and CDR2 is YSYEKL in the germline V gene. In DNA form, the CDR3 reads TGCGCCAGCAGCCAAGACGGGCTAGAGACCCAGTACTTC. This sequence encodes CASSQDGLETQYF.

This clonotype was counted many times. V usage is TRBV2 and J usage is TRBJ2-7, with D unresolved. CDR3 length: 12 amino acids. V lost 8 bases, J lost 0 bases, and 8 bases lay in between. Germline V lookup: CDR1 SNHLY, CDR2 FYNNEI. The CDR3 loop is CASVRSSYEQYF. CDR3 bases: TGTGCCAGCGTAAGGAGCTCCTACGAGCAGTACTTC.

This clonotype showed up many times. The V call is TRBV29-1, the J call TRBJ2-4, with 7 positions matching TRBD2. The CDR3 sequence is 12 residues long. The germline gives CDR1 SQVTM, CDR2 ANQGSEA. The V and J ends lost 4 bases and 8 bases, in that order; junction bases with no gene match: 5. CDR3 loop: CSVGGGYDIQYF. The CDR3 DNA follows: TGCAGCGTTGGGGGGGGGTATGACATTCAGTACTTC.

This clonotype was seen repeatedly, ten times or more. The V and J genes are TRBV20-1 and TRBJ2-3; weak D call: TRBD1 (5 bases). Germline lookup yields CDR1 DFQATT and CDR2 SNEGSKA (reference sequence). The length of the CDR3 is 15 residues. Trimming removed 0 bases from V and 2 bases from J, with 12 bases in between. CDR3 DNA sequence: TGCAGTGCTAGAGATCAGGGCAGGACCACAGATACGCAGTATTTT. Translated: CSARDQGRTTDTQYF.

In its sample, this clonotype was seen many times. The rearrangement links TRBV7-8 to TRBJ1-1; unclear D gene. The CDR3 loop spans 12 amino acids. From germline, CDR1 is SGHVS and CDR2 FQNEAQ. Deletions cut 5 bases from V and 4 bases from J, with 8 bases between. The CDR3 DNA reads TGTGCCAGCAGCGCAGACGGCACTGAAGCTTTCTTT. It yields the protein CASSADGTEAFF.

At least ten counts were recorded for this clonotype. The chain has TRBV28 and TRBJ2-5; 11 nucleotides line up with TRBD1. Trimming took 4 bases from V and 5 from J; bases not matched to a gene: 6. The CDR3 totals 15 residues. Germline V lookup: CDR1 MDHEN, CDR2 SYDVKM. CDR3 in DNA: TGTGCCAGCAGTTCCCGGACAGGGGGCTCGGAGACCCAGTACTTC. Its protein is CASSSRTGGSETQYF.

This clonotype was seen many times. The gene calls are TRBV3-1 and TRBJ2-7; no firm D call. Germline CDR1 and CDR2: LGHDT and YNNKEL (reference sequence). The CDR3 length is 14 residues. V gave up 0 bases and J gave up 6 bases, with 12 bases separating them. CDR3 amino acids: CASSQDLAGREQYF. The CDR3 nucleotides are TGTGCCAGCAGCCAAGATTTGGCAGGACGCGAGCAGTACTTC.

This clonotype was picked up many times. The rearrangement links TRBV4-1 to TRBJ2-7, with D possibly being TRBD1 or TRBD2 (5 bases each). The CDR3 is 13 amino acids. V lost 0 bases and J lost 6, with 9 bases in between. Germline V gene lookup returns CDR1 MGHRA and CDR2 YSYEKL. CDR3 DNA: TGCGCCAGCAGCCAAGATTGGGGGAGCGAGCAGTACTTC. This sequence encodes CASSQDWGSEQYF.

This clonotype was recorded at least ten times. The rearrangement links TRBV20-1 to TRBJ1-6, with D possibly being TRBD1 (5 bases). Germline V gene sequence: CDR1 DFQATT, CDR2 SNEGSKA (reference sequence). The CDR3 length is 14 residues. V was shortened by 0 bases and J by 10 bases, with 13 bases between the two germline ends. This chain's CDR3 is CSARDIQGDSPLHF. The CDR3 DNA follows: TGCAGTGCTAGAGATATCCAGGGCGACTCACCCCTCCACTTT.

V usage is TRBV18 and J usage is TRBJ1-1; 7 bases fit TRBD1. Germline trimming cut 4 bases from V and 6 bases from J; bases unmatched to any gene: 11. The CDR3 loop spans 15 amino acids. The germline V gene encodes CDR1 KGHSH and CDR2 LQKENI. CDR3 in amino acids: CASSQRVTGEAEAFF. For the CDR3, the DNA is TGTGCCAGCTCACAAAGAGTAACAGGGGAGGCTGAAGCTTTCTTT.

Many counts were recorded for this clonotype. This chain joins TRBV7-2 and TRBJ1-1, with D unclear. V lost 1 base and J 0 bases, leaving 6 bases between the germline ends. The germline CDR1 and CDR2 sequences are SGHTA and FQGNSA. The length of the CDR3 is 14 residues. In DNA form, the CDR3 reads TGTGCCAGCAGCTTAGTAACCTTGAACACTGAAGCTTTCTTT. Protein product: CASSLVTLNTEAFF. The whole variable domain, filled in from reference TRBV7-2 and TRBJ1-1, reads GAGVSQSPSNKVTEKGKDVELRCDPISGHTALYWYRQSLGQGLEFLIYFQGNSAPDKSGLPSDRFSAERTGGSVSTLTIQRTQQEDSAVYLCASSLVTLNTEAFFGQGTRLTVV.

This clonotype was found many times. The V gene is TRBV29-1, the J gene TRBJ2-7; D not certain. CDR3 length: 12 residues. Trimming left V 2 bases short and J 6 bases short, with 11 bases between. From germline, CDR1 is SQVTM and CDR2 ANQGSEA. The CDR3 here is CSVESPGSEQYF. For the CDR3, the DNA is TGCAGCGTTGAAAGTCCGGGCTCCGAGCAGTACTTC.

This clonotype has ten or more counts. The chain recombines TRBV19 with TRBJ1-1, with 8 bases identical to TRBD1. V was pared by 2 bases and J by 4 bases, with 9 bases of the junction left unmatched. From germline, CDR1 is LNHDA and CDR2 SQIVND (reference sequence). The CDR3 runs 16 residues. DNA of the CDR3: TGTGCCAGTAGTATACTGTTCGGACAGGGAAGCACTGAAGCTTTCTTT. Its translation is CASSILFGQGSTEAFF.

This clonotype was recorded many times. V is TRBV12-3 or TRBV12-4 and J is TRBJ1-1; D remains ambiguous. The length of the CDR3 is 13 residues. V lost 2 bases and J 8 bases, leaving 12 bases between the germline ends. The DNA of the CDR3 is TGTGCCAGCAGTTTAAGTGAGATACAGGAAGCTTTCTTT. Protein: CASSLSEIQEAFF.

This clonotype was seen at least ten times. The V call is TRBV7-2, the J call TRBJ1-1, with D hard to call. V gave up 3 bases and J gave up 1 base, with 6 bases separating them. Germline values: CDR1 SGHTA, CDR2 FQGNSA. The length of the CDR3 is 13 residues. The CDR3 here is CASSFKANTEAFF. Here the CDR3 DNA reads TGTGCCAGCAGCTTTAAGGCGAACACTGAAGCTTTCTTT.

This clonotype has ten or more counts. The chain carries TRBV20-1 and TRBJ1-2, with D possibly TRBD1 on 5 matching bases. V was clipped by 0 bases and J by 4 bases, with 24 bases between them. The CDR3 has 18 residues. In germline, CDR1 is DFQATT, CDR2 SNEGSKA (reference sequence). CDR3 region: CSAREPPRDGGILYGYTF. CDR3 coding DNA: TGCAGTGCTAGAGAACCGCCTCGGGACGGAGGGATTCTCTATGGCTACACCTTC.

Ten or more counts support this clonotype. The gene calls are TRBV7-9 and TRBJ2-1, with unresolved D. The CDR3 extends over 13 amino acids. Germline CDR1 SEHNR, CDR2 FQNEAQ (reference sequence). V lost 2 bases and J 7 bases, leaving 9 bases between the germline ends. The CDR3 here is CASSLYDFNEQFF. CDR3 coding DNA: TGTGCCAGCAGCTTATATGATTTTAATGAGCAGTTCTTC.

The rearrangement uses TRBV6-8 and TRBJ1-1; no definite D call. Germline loops: CDR1 MNHGY, CDR2 SAAAGT. The CDR3 extends over 15 amino acids. Trimming pared 5 bases from V and 1 base from J, leaving 14 bases between. DNA for the CDR3: TGTGCCAGCAGTCTAAGGCGGGGATCGAACACTGAAGCTTTCTTT. The encoded protein is CASSLRRGSNTEAFF.

This clonotype was detected many times. CDR3 in DNA: TGCAGTGCTATCGGCGGCTACACCTTC. It encodes CSAIGGYTF. This sequence joins TRBV20-1 and TRBJ1-2; D uncertain. Trimming shortened V by 4 bases and J by 8 bases, and 5 bases separated the two germline ends. This CDR3 is built from 9 residues. The V gene's germline CDR1 is DFQATT and CDR2 SNEGSKA (reference sequence).

This clonotype was picked up many times. The chain carries TRBV7-2 and TRBJ2-3, with unresolved D. Germline assignment: CDR1 SGHTA and CDR2 FQGNSA. The germline V and J ends were trimmed by 3 bases and 2 bases, with 12 bases remaining between them. The CDR3 runs to 15 residues. CDR3 residues: CASSFFNQVTDTQYF. Here the CDR3 DNA reads TGTGCCAGCAGCTTCTTCAATCAAGTCACAGATACGCAGTATTTT.

The table lists this clonotype with many counts. This clone may be a read error of a much larger clone one base away. The chain recombines TRBV7-9 with TRBJ2-6, with D unresolved. CDR1 is SEHNR, CDR2 FQNEAQ, per germline (reference sequence). Trimming left V 1 base short and J 2 bases short, with 3 bases between. The length of the CDR3 is 14 residues. CDR3 nucleotides: TGTGCCAGCAGCTTAGTGACTGGGGCCAACGTCCTGACTTTC. Its protein is CASSLVTGANVLTF.

CDR3 DNA: TGTGCCAGCAGCTCTACGGAGGGGGCCGCGGCTGGAAACACCATATATTTT. Its protein is CASSSTEGAAAGNTIYF. The chain uses TRBV7-9 and TRBJ1-3, with 7 bases that match TRBD1. The germline V gene has CDR1 SEHNR and CDR2 FQNEAQ (reference sequence). CDR3 length: 17 amino acids. Trimming cost V 4 bases and J 2 bases; bases outside gene matches: 11.

This clonotype was seen ten or more times. The chain recombines TRBV6-5 with TRBJ1-2, with TRBD1 identical over 12 bases. The CDR3 contains 14 residues. The germline V gene encodes CDR1 MNHEY and CDR2 SVGAGI. V shed 5 bases, J shed 8 bases, and the junction held 6 bases outside the gene matches. CDR3 region: CASSTPGQGAGYTF. The CDR3 DNA reads as TGTGCCAGCAGTACACCGGGACAGGGGGCGGGCTACACCTTC.